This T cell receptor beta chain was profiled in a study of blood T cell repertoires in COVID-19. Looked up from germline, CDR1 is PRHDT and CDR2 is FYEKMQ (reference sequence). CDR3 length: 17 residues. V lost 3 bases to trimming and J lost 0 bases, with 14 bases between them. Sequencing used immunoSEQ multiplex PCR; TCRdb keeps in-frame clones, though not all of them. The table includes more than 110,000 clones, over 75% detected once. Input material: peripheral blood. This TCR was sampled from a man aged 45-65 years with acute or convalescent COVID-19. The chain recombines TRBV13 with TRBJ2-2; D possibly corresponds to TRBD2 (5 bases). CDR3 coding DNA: TGTGCCAGCAGCTTCCCCTGGACTGCCCCGAACACCGGGGAGCTGTTTTTT. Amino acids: CASSFPWTAPNTGELFF.